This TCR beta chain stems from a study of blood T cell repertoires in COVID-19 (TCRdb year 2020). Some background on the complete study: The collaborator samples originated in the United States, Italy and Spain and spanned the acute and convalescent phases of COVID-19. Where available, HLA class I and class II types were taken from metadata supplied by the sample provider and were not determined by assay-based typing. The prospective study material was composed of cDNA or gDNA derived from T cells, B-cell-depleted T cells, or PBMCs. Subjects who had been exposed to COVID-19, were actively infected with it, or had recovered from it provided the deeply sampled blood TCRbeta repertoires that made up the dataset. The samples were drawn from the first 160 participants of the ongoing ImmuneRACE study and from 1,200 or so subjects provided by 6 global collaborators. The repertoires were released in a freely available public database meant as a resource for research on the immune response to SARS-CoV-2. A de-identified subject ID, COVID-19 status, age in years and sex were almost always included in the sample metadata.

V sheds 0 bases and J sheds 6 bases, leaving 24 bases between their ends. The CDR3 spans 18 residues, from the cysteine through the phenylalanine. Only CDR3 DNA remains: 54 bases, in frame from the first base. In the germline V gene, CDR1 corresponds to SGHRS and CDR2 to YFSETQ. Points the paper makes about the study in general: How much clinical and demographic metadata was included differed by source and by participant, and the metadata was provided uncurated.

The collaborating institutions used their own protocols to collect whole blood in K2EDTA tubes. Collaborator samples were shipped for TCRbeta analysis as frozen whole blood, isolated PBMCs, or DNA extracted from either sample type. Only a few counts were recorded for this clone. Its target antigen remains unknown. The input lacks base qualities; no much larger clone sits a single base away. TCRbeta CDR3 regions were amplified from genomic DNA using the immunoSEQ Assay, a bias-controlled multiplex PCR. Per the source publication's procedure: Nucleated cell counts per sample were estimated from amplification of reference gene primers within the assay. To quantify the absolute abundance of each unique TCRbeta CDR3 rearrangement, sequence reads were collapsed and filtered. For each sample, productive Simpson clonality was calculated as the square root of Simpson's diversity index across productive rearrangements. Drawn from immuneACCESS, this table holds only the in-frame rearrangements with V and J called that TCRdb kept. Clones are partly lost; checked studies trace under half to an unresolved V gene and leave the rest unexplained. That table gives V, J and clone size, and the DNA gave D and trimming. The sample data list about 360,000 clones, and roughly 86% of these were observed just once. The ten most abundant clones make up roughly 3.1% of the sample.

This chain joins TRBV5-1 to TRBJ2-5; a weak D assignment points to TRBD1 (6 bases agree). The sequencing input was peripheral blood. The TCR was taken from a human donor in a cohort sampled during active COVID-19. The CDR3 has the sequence CASSLAHWTAEEGKTQYF. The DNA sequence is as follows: TGCGCCAGCAGCTTGGCCCATTGGACAGCAGAAGAGGGGAAGACCCAGTACTTC.